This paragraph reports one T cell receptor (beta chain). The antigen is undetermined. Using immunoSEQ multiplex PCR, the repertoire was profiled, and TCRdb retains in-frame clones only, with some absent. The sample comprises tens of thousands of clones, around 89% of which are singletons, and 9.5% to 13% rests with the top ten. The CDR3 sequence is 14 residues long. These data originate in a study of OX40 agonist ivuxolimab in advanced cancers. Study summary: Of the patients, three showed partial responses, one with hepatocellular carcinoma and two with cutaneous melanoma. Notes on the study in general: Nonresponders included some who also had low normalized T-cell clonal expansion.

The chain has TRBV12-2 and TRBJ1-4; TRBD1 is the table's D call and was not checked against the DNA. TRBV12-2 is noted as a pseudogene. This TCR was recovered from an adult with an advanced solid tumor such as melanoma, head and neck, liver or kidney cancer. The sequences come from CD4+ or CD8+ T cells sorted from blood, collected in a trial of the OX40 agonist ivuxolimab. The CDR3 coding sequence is TGTGCAAGTCGCGCGGACAGGGGGGGAGAAAAACTGTTTTTT. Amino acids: CASRADRGGEKLFF.